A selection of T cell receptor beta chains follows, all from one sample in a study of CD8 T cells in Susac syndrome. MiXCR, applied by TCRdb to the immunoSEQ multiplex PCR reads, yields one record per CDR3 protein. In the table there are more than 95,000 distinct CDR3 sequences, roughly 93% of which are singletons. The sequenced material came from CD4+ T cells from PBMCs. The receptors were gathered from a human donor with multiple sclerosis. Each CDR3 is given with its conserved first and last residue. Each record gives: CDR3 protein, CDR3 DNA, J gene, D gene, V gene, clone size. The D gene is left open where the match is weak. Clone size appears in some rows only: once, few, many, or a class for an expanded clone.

CDR3: CSARDLIREADTQYF
DNA: TGCAGTGCTAGAGATCTGATCAGGGAGGCAGATACGCAGTATTTT
J: TRBJ2-3
D: NA
V: TRBV20-1
size: NA

CDR3: CASRETGNTGELFF
DNA: TGTGCCAGCAGGGAAACAGGGAACACCGGGGAGCTGTTTTTT
J: TRBJ2-2
D: NA
V: TRBV12-3/TRBV12-4
size: NA

CDR3: CASSLAKNSNSPLHF
DNA: TGTGCCAGCAGCTTGGCCAAGAACAGTAATTCACCCCTCCACTTT
J: TRBJ1-6
D: NA
V: TRBV5-4
size: NA

CDR3: CASSYRGHNEQFF
DNA: TGTGCCAGCAGTTACAGGGGGCACAATGAGCAGTTCTTC
J: TRBJ2-1
D: TRBD1
V: TRBV6-5
size: once

CDR3: CASSRGASDTGELFF
DNA: TGCGCCAGCAGCCGGGGGGCCTCGGACACCGGGGAGCTGTTTTTT
J: TRBJ2-2
D: NA
V: TRBV5-1
size: NA

CDR3: CASIYSKGEQFF
DNA: TGTGCCAGCATATACAGTAAGGGTGAGCAGTTCTTC
J: TRBJ2-1
D: NA
V: TRBV2
size: NA

CDR3: CASSPGPRGYTF
DNA: TGTGCCAGCAGTCCCGGCCCGCGGGGCTACACCTTC
J: TRBJ1-2
D: NA
V: TRBV28
size: NA

CDR3: CASSWDRESIQYF
DNA: TGTGCCAGCAGTTGGGACAGGGAAAGCATTCAGTACTTC
J: TRBJ2-4
D: TRBD1
V: TRBV12-3/TRBV12-4
size: NA

CDR3: CASSQARAGRDQPQHF
DNA: TGTGCCAGCAGCCAAGCTAGGGCAGGGAGAGATCAGCCCCAGCATTTT
J: TRBJ1-5
D: NA
V: TRBV4-2
size: once

CDR3: CASSQGTGRGYGYTF
DNA: TGTGCCAGCAGCCAAGGAACAGGGAGGGGCTATGGCTACACCTTC
J: TRBJ1-2
D: NA
V: TRBV3-1
size: NA

CDR3: CASRIGGQNIQYF
DNA: TGCGCCAGCCGCATCGGGGGGCAAAACATTCAGTACTTC
J: TRBJ2-4
D: NA
V: TRBV5-1
size: NA

CDR3: CSGDRMNTEAFF
DNA: TGCAGCGGGGACAGGATGAACACTGAAGCTTTCTTT
J: TRBJ1-1
D: TRBD1
V: TRBV29-1
size: NA

CDR3: CASFVQGSYNEQFF
DNA: TGTGCCAGCTTTGTACAGGGTTCCTACAATGAGCAGTTCTTC
J: TRBJ2-1
D: NA
V: TRBV18
size: NA

CDR3: CASSEAGSGLASEQYF
DNA: TGTGCCAGCAGTGAAGCGGGATCCGGACTAGCTTCCGAGCAGTACTTC
J: TRBJ2-7
D: TRBD2
V: TRBV2
size: NA

CDR3: CATMGQTYYNEQFF
DNA: TGTGCCACCATGGGACAGACTTATTACAATGAGCAGTTCTTC
J: TRBJ2-1
D: TRBD1
V: TRBV24-1
size: NA

CDR3: CSVLGREGGPQHF
DNA: TGCAGCGTCCTGGGACGGGAGGGAGGGCCCCAGCATTTT
J: TRBJ1-5
D: NA
V: TRBV29-1
size: NA

CDR3: CASSLGQTYGYTF
DNA: TGTGCCAGCAGCTTGGGACAAACCTATGGCTACACCTTC
J: TRBJ1-2
D: NA
V: TRBV5-6
size: NA

CDR3: CSAVWGGDYGYTF
DNA: TGCAGCGCAGTATGGGGGGGTGACTATGGCTACACCTTC
J: TRBJ1-2
D: NA
V: TRBV29-1
size: NA

CDR3: CASSPQSADPQFF
DNA: TGTGCCAGCAGTCCCCAGTCGGCCGACCCGCAGTTCTTC
J: TRBJ2-1
D: NA
V: TRBV28
size: NA

CDR3: CASSRQGYNYGYTF
DNA: TGTGCCAGCAGCCGACAGGGTTACAACTATGGCTACACCTTC
J: TRBJ1-2
D: TRBD1
V: TRBV7-2
size: NA

CDR3: CASSTRDRAKPQHF
DNA: TGTGCCAGTAGTACCCGGGACAGGGCGAAGCCCCAGCATTTT
J: TRBJ1-5
D: TRBD1
V: TRBV19
size: NA

CDR3: CATRGGQTDTQYF
DNA: TGTGCCACGCGGGGGGGCCAAACAGATACGCAGTATTTT
J: TRBJ2-3
D: TRBD2
V: TRBV27
size: NA

CDR3: CASSAGGSNQPQHF
DNA: TGTGCCAGCTCCGCGGGGGGGAGTAATCAGCCCCAGCATTTT
J: TRBJ1-5
D: NA
V: TRBV28
size: NA

CDR3: CASSDLGDTSTDTQYF
DNA: TGTGCCAGCAGTGACTTAGGAGATACTAGCACAGATACGCAGTATTTT
J: TRBJ2-3
D: NA
V: TRBV2
size: NA

CDR3: CASSYLSSGGAEEFF
DNA: TGTGCCAGCAGCTACCTCTCTAGCGGGGGGGCGGAAGAGTTCTTC
J: TRBJ2-1
D: TRBD2
V: TRBV5-5
size: NA

CDR3: CAIRDRDEGTQYF
DNA: TGTGCCATCAGGGACAGGGACGAGGGGACCCAGTACTTC
J: TRBJ2-5
D: TRBD1
V: TRBV10-3
size: NA